Below are 23 T cell receptor beta chains sequenced from a single sample in a study of T cell responses to AZD1222 COVID-19 vaccine. Generated by immunoSEQ multiplex PCR, the TCRdb table keeps only in-frame clones and is missing some. This table has about 150,000 clones, about 91% appearing once. The sequencing here drew on peripheral blood, taken on day 0 of AZD1222 vaccination. These receptors were collected from an adult in good health.

This chain links TRBV19 with TRBJ2-7; 8 bases match TRBD2. The V gene end was trimmed by 3 bases and the J gene end by 0 bases; junction bases not matched to a gene: 4. The CDR3 contains 15 residues. Germline V gene sequence: CDR1 LNHDA, CDR2 SQIVND (reference sequence). CDR3 sequence reads: CASSMGLDGSYEQYF. CDR3 coding DNA: TGTGCCAGTAGTATGGGACTAGACGGCTCCTACGAGCAGTACTTC.

The V call is TRBV5-1, the J call TRBJ1-6, with D uncertain. The CDR3 runs to 15 residues. V was cut by 0 bases and J by 0 bases, with 4 bases left in between. Germline V lookup: CDR1 SGHRS, CDR2 YFSETQ. CDR3 nucleotides: TGCGCCAGCAGCTTGGGGAGCTCCTATAATTCACCCCTCCACTTT. This gives the protein CASSLGSSYNSPLHF.

This rearrangement joins TRBV4-3 to TRBJ2-7; D is perhaps TRBD1 (6 bases). Germline assignment: CDR1 LGHNA and CDR2 YSLEER. The CDR3 runs to 15 residues. Deletions cut 0 bases from V and 1 base from J, with 10 bases between. The CDR3 reads CASSQDFRGSYEQYF. CDR3 sequence (DNA): TGCGCCAGCAGCCAAGATTTTAGGGGGTCCTACGAGCAGTACTTC.

The V gene is TRBV11-2, the J gene TRBJ2-3; TRBD2 is a possible D gene (6 bases). Trimming took 5 bases from V and 8 from J, leaving 17 bases between them. CDR1 SGHAT and CDR2 FQNNGV come from the germline V gene. The CDR3 runs to 14 residues. The CDR3 DNA reads as TGTGCCAGCAGCGGCACCGGGACTGTCTCTACGCAGTATTTT. This translates into CASSGTGTVSTQYF.

J is TRBJ2-7 and V is TRBV28, with D perhaps matching TRBD2 (6 bases). The CDR3 is 14 residues long. Trimming took 2 bases from V and 1 from J, leaving 9 bases between them. Germline V lookup: CDR1 MDHEN, CDR2 SYDVKM. In DNA form, the CDR3 reads TGTGCCAGCAGTTTAACCGGGGGTTCCTACGAGCAGTACTTC. It translates to CASSLTGGSYEQYF.

The chain is built from TRBV7-8 and TRBJ2-5; D may be TRBD1 (6 bases). The CDR3 is 13 amino acids. The germline V gene encodes CDR1 SGHVS and CDR2 FQNEAQ. Trimming pared 4 bases from V and 5 bases from J, leaving 11 bases between. As DNA, the CDR3 is TGTGCCAGCAGCTACCATGGACAGGAGACCCAGTACTTC. Amino acids: CASSYHGQETQYF.

A single count supports this clone. This chain joins TRBV6-1 and TRBJ2-1; TRBD2 might be the D (6 bases). Germline CDR1 reads MNHNS; CDR2 reads SASEGT. V lost 1 base and J lost 7, with 20 bases in between. The CDR3 is 17 residues long. This CDR3 is CASSEVIWASVSNEQFF. In DNA, the CDR3 is TGTGCCAGCAGTGAAGTAATCTGGGCTAGCGTCAGTAATGAGCAGTTCTTC.

This clone was counted only a few times. This rearrangement joins TRBV5-1 to TRBJ2-7, with 8 bases identical to TRBD1. CDR1 is SGHRS and CDR2 is YFSETQ in the germline V gene. CDR3 length equals 16 residues. V trimming: 0 bases; J trimming: 4 bases; junction bases outside the gene matches: 9. The CDR3 sequence: CASSLGVAGGWYEQYF. The CDR3 DNA follows: TGCGCCAGCAGCTTGGGGGTGGCAGGGGGCTGGTACGAGCAGTACTTC.

The chain couples TRBV11-2 to TRBJ2-7, with D possibly TRBD2 on 5 matching bases. V lost 1 base, J lost 5 bases, and 6 bases lay in between. Per the germline V gene, CDR1 is SGHAT and CDR2 is FQNNGV. The CDR3 loop spans 12 amino acids. The CDR3 loop reads CASSLAGNEQYF. CDR3 DNA: TGTGCCAGCAGCTTAGCCGGGAACGAGCAGTACTTC. The variable domain in full, with the rest retrieved from reference TRBV11-2 and TRBJ2-7, is EAGVAQSPRYKIIEKRQSVAFWCNPISGHATLYWYQQILGQGPKLLIQFQNNGVVDDSQLPKDRFSAERLKGVDSTLKIQPAKLEDSAVYLCASSLAGNEQYFGPGTRLTVT.

The rearrangement joins TRBV28 to TRBJ2-5; TRBD1 is a possible D gene (6 bases). Germline lookup yields CDR1 MDHEN and CDR2 SYDVKM. There are 15 residues in the CDR3. V was pared by 5 bases and J by 6 bases, with 19 bases between. This chain's CDR3 is CASSATGTRSKTQYF. The CDR3 DNA sequence: TGTGCCAGCAGTGCGACGGGGACACGGAGCAAGACCCAGTACTTC.

This clone was counted once. The chain combines TRBV27 with TRBJ1-2; the match to TRBD1 covers 9 bases. Germline lookup yields CDR1 MNHEY and CDR2 SMNVEV (reference sequence). The CDR3 sequence is 14 residues long. V lost 5 bases to trimming and J lost 4 bases; unmatched junction nucleotides: 5. CDR3 sequence: CASSPGTGTYGYTF. The CDR3 bases are TGTGCCAGCAGTCCCGGGACAGGGACCTATGGCTACACCTTC.

The chain combines TRBV18 with TRBJ2-3, with D perhaps matching TRBD1 (6 bases). V was trimmed by 3 bases and J by 2 bases, leaving 12 bases between them. The germline V gene has CDR1 KGHSH and CDR2 LQKENI. This CDR3 has 15 amino acids. The CDR3 nucleotides are TGTGCCAGCTCACCTATCGGACAGTTCACAGATACGCAGTATTTT. Its translation is CASSPIGQFTDTQYF.

This chain uses TRBV5-1 with TRBJ2-1; possibly TRBD1 or TRBD2 for D (6 bases each). Germline V gene data show CDR1 as SGHRS and CDR2 as YFSETQ. The length of the CDR3 is 17 residues. The V and J ends lost 2 bases and 4 bases respectively, with 19 bases between them. The CDR3 DNA reads as TGCGCCAGCAGCTTTACCCCCGGGGGCGCGGGGTACAATGAGCAGTTCTTC. This sequence encodes CASSFTPGGAGYNEQFF.

The rearrangement joins TRBV14 to TRBJ1-3, with D unclear. Germline V gene lookup returns CDR1 SGHDN and CDR2 FVKESK. This CDR3 spans 16 amino acids. V was cut by 1 base and J by 7 bases, with 17 bases left in between. CDR3 sequence: CASSQGLAANGNTIYF. The CDR3 DNA sequence: TGTGCCAGCAGCCAAGGATTGGCAGCAAACGGGAACACCATATATTTT.

This chain links TRBV7-2 with TRBJ2-3, with D hard to call. Trimming took off 5 bases at V and 0 bases at J, with 9 bases between the two ends. This CDR3 spans 14 amino acids. Germline V gene data show CDR1 as SGHTA and CDR2 as FQGNSA. CDR3 bases: TGTGCCAGCAGCCCAGCGCATAGCACAGATACGCAGTATTTT. Protein product: CASSPAHSTDTQYF.

The chain combines TRBV5-4 with TRBJ2-1; D uncertain. This CDR3 comprises 12 residues. Germline assignment: CDR1 SGHNT and CDR2 YYREEE (reference sequence). Trimming took off 0 bases at V and 9 bases at J, with 7 bases between the two ends. The CDR3 sequence is CASSLEPGEQFF. The CDR3 DNA sequence: TGTGCCAGCAGCTTGGAGCCGGGTGAGCAGTTCTTC.

CDR3 coding DNA: TGCGCCAGCAGCGCCGGGACTAGCGGATTCAATGAGCAGTTCTTC. This translates into CASSAGTSGFNEQFF. J is TRBJ2-1 and V is TRBV5-1; TRBD2 aligns across 11 bases. V shed 4 bases and J 6 bases; nucleotides not matched to a gene: 6. Germline V gene data show CDR1 as SGHRS and CDR2 as YFSETQ. The CDR3 is 15 residues long.

The chain has TRBV6-5 and TRBJ1-2; 7 bases match TRBD1. With V trimmed by 6 bases and J by 1 base, 8 bases remained unmatched. There are 15 residues in the CDR3. From germline, CDR1 is MNHEY and CDR2 SVGAGI. CDR3: CASSYQTGVNYGYTF. The CDR3 DNA follows: TGTGCCAGCAGCTATCAAACAGGGGTTAACTATGGCTACACCTTC.

The rearrangement joins TRBV9 to TRBJ2-2; D unresolved. CDR1 is SGDLS and CDR2 is YYNGEE in the germline V gene. There are 15 residues in the CDR3. Trimming took off 4 bases at V and 7 bases at J, with 17 bases between the two ends. The CDR3 DNA follows: TGTGCCAGCAGCCCCCGAGATGCGAAGGGCGGGGAGCTGTTTTTT. This codes for CASSPRDAKGGELFF.

The gene calls are TRBV20-1 and TRBJ2-5; D is unresolved. The CDR3 is 14 residues long. CDR1 is DFQATT and CDR2 is SNEGSKA in the germline V gene (reference sequence). Trimming cost V 3 bases and J 2 bases, with 13 bases left between them. The CDR3 loop reads CSASVGRIQETQYF. CDR3 DNA sequence: TGCAGTGCTAGTGTAGGACGGATACAAGAGACCCAGTACTTC.

The chain has TRBV28 and TRBJ2-7; 7 nucleotides align to TRBD1. V was pared by 5 bases and J by 6 bases, with 13 bases of the junction left unmatched. This CDR3 has 15 amino acids. Germline CDR1 and CDR2: MDHEN and SYDVKM. The DNA for the CDR3 is TGTGCCAGCAGTGTGGGACAGCCAGCTCTCGGCGAGCAGTACTTC. It codes for CASSVGQPALGEQYF. Drawing the rest from reference TRBV28 and TRBJ2-7, the complete variable domain is DVKVTQSSRYLVKRTGEKVFLECVQDMDHENMFWYRQDPGLGLRLIYFSYDVKMKEKGDIPEGYSVSREKKERFSLILESASTNQTSMYLCASSVGQPALGEQYFGPGTRLTVT.

The chain's CDR3 is CASSPNRNYGYTF. The CDR3 region has the DNA TGTGCCAGCAGCCCCAACAGGAACTATGGCTACACCTTC. The rearrangement links TRBV7-2 to TRBJ1-2; the D gene is possibly TRBD1 (5 bases). Germline V gene data show CDR1 as SGHTA and CDR2 as FQGNSA. This CDR3 comprises 13 residues. Trimming took off 5 bases at V and 2 bases at J, with 9 bases between the two ends.

V usage is TRBV4-3 and J usage is TRBJ2-2; D uncertain. Trimming took 0 bases from V and 4 from J, leaving 12 bases between them. Germline loops: CDR1 LGHNA, CDR2 YSLEER. The CDR3 is 16 residues long. The CDR3 DNA is TGCGCCAGCAGCCAAGATCTTCAAGCAGGCACCGGGGAGCTGTTTTTT. This sequence encodes CASSQDLQAGTGELFF.